The 29 T cell receptor beta chains in this list originate from one sample, sequenced in a study of blood T cell repertoires in COVID-19. Data came from immunoSEQ multiplex PCR; TCRdb stores just in-frame clones and leaves some out. The sample gives roughly 450,000 clones, about nine tenths of which show up once; about 0.63% is in the top ten. The sample comprised PBMCs or T cells enriched from blood (not recorded which). Receptors originate from a man aged 18 to 30 who had recovered from COVID-19.

V is TRBV19 and J is TRBJ1-4; 7 bases line up with TRBD1. CDR1 and CDR2 from the germline V gene are LNHDA and SQIVND (reference sequence). The CDR3 runs 14 residues. The trim removed 4 bases at V and 6 bases at J, leaving 5 bases unmatched. The CDR3 coding sequence is TGTGCCAGTAGTACAAGGACAGGTGATGAAAAACTGTTTTTT. This gives the protein CASSTRTGDEKLFF.

There are a few counts of this clone. The V call is TRBV5-1, the J call TRBJ1-2; D is undetermined. V was pared by 6 bases and J by 3 bases, with 12 bases between. Germline CDR1 and CDR2: SGHRS and YFSETQ. The CDR3 runs 13 residues. Written as DNA, the CDR3 is TGCGCCAGCACCGATCCTATGGACTATGGCTACACCTTC. Translation: CASTDPMDYGYTF.

DNA for the CDR3: TGTGCCAGCAGTCCCACGACAGGGAAGCAGCCCCAGCATTTT. Its protein product is CASSPTTGKQPQHF. The chain carries TRBV6-4 and TRBJ1-5; 7 nucleotides line up with TRBD1. The CDR3 covers 14 residues. Germline V CDR1 and CDR2: MRHNA, SNTAGT. V lost 5 bases and J lost 7; bases outside the gene matches: 8.

The chain couples TRBV15 to TRBJ1-5; D uncertain. This CDR3 has 14 residues. V was shortened by 6 bases and J by 0 bases, with 9 bases between the two germline ends. Germline CDR1 LNHNV, CDR2 YYDKDF (reference sequence). The CDR3 bases are TGTGCCACCAGGCGGGCCAATAGCAATCAGCCCCAGCATTTT. Its protein is CATRRANSNQPQHF.

The rearrangement links TRBV2 to TRBJ1-1; 7 nucleotides agree with TRBD1. V lost 7 bases, J lost 7 bases, and 12 bases stayed unmatched. The CDR3 contains 14 residues. Germline V lookup: CDR1 SNHLY, CDR2 FYNNEI. CDR3 coding DNA: TGTGCCAGCACCTTGACGACAGGGCCCCTTGAAGCTTTCTTT. It codes for CASTLTTGPLEAFF.

This chain uses TRBV6-5 with TRBJ2-3, with a possible D match to TRBD2 (7 bases). The CDR3 extends over 14 amino acids. V dropped 8 bases and J dropped 5 bases, with 17 bases sitting between them. CDR1 MNHEY and CDR2 SVGAGI come from the germline V gene. The CDR3 nucleotides read TGTGCCAGCCACCCCGGGGGGCTTCTAGATACGCAGTATTTT. It is translated as CASHPGGLLDTQYF.

V gene TRBV28 combines with J gene TRBJ1-5, with a possible D match to TRBD1 (6 bases). CDR1 and CDR2 from the germline V gene are MDHEN and SYDVKM. Trimming took off 3 bases at V and 0 bases at J, with 12 bases between the two ends. The length of the CDR3 is 16 residues. The CDR3 DNA sequence: TGTGCCAGCAGTTTTGCAGGGGCTTATAGCAATCAGCCCCAGCATTTT. Protein product: CASSFAGAYSNQPQHF.

The chain recombines TRBV5-1 with TRBJ1-5; D is uncertain. Between the trimmed V and J ends, which lost 3 bases and 2 bases, there was a span of 21 bases. This CDR3 region has 18 residues. Germline CDR1 reads SGHRS; CDR2 reads YFSETQ. The CDR3 bases are TGCGCCAGCAGCTCCTGCCCCGGGAAGACACCCCGCAATCAGCCCCAGCATTTT. Its translation is CASSSCPGKTPRNQPQHF.

This chain joins TRBV12-5 and TRBJ2-2; perhaps TRBD2 as D (5 bases). CDR1 and CDR2 (germline): LGHNT, FRNRAP. Trimming took off 3 bases at V and 6 bases at J, with 11 bases between the two ends. This CDR3 is 14 amino acids long. The CDR3 spells CASGLDWGAGELFF. In nucleotides, the CDR3 is TGTGCTAGTGGTTTAGATTGGGGAGCCGGGGAGCTGTTTTTT.

The V call is TRBV12-3 or TRBV12-4, the J call TRBJ1-3; no reliable D call. V shed 4 bases and J shed 8 bases, with 6 bases lying between them. The CDR3 is 11 residues long. The CDR3 DNA reads as TGTGCCAGCAGTTACCGGGACACCATATATTTT. This translates into CASSYRDTIYF.

This clone was observed a few times. J is TRBJ1-5 and V is TRBV6-5; D might be TRBD1 (5 bases). The CDR3 runs to 14 residues. The germline CDR1 and CDR2 sequences are MNHEY and SVGAGI. With 5 bases removed from V and 1 base from J, the gap between germline ends came to 9 bases. The CDR3 loop reads CASSRGSSNQPQHF. CDR3 DNA sequence: TGTGCCAGCAGTAGGGGTTCGAGCAATCAGCCCCAGCATTTT.

The V call is TRBV12-3 or TRBV12-4, the J call TRBJ2-5, with 7 bases aligning to TRBD2. This CDR3 comprises 13 residues. With 6 bases clipped from V and 4 bases from J, the junction kept 5 bases outside the gene matches. This chain's CDR3 is CASRTSFPETQYF. In nucleotides, the CDR3 is TGTGCCAGCAGGACTAGCTTTCCAGAGACCCAGTACTTC.

This clone was detected a few times. The rearrangement joins TRBV27 to TRBJ2-7; TRBD2 aligns across 13 bases. Germline CDR1 and CDR2: MNHEY and SMNVEV (reference sequence). The CDR3 is 15 residues long. The trim removed 6 bases at V and 2 bases at J, leaving 4 bases unmatched. In DNA form, the CDR3 reads TGTGCCAGCAGACTCGGGACTAGCGGGACCTACGAGCAGTACTTC. Protein sequence: CASRLGTSGTYEQYF.

The rearrangement uses TRBV27 and TRBJ2-7, with D unresolved. The germline V gene encodes CDR1 MNHEY and CDR2 SMNVEV (reference sequence). The CDR3 spans 15 residues. Trimming pared 4 bases from V and 2 bases from J, leaving 15 bases between. The CDR3 region has the DNA TGTGCCAGCAGTTCCTGGCTTTCAGTAACCTACGAGCAGTACTTC. Protein product: CASSSWLSVTYEQYF.

This clone has just one count. CDR3 nucleotide sequence: TGCGCCAGCAGCCAAGATCAGGGCGGGGTTGGAAACACCATATATTTT. It codes for CASSQDQGGVGNTIYF. The chain combines TRBV4-1 with TRBJ1-3; D may be TRBD1 (5 bases). Trimming pared 0 bases from V and 3 bases from J, leaving 12 bases between. The germline gives CDR1 MGHRA, CDR2 YSYEKL. The CDR3 is 16 amino acids.

The chain carries TRBV11-2 and TRBJ2-5; D is possibly TRBD1 (6 bases). V lost 4 bases to trimming and J lost 9 bases, with 21 bases between them. Germline V gene data show CDR1 as SGHAT and CDR2 as FQNNGV. This CDR3 is built from 15 residues. The CDR3 loop is CASSSIQGPILAQYF. The CDR3 DNA follows: TGTGCCAGCAGCTCAATACAGGGTCCGATATTGGCCCAGTACTTC.

The CDR3 here is CASSLALDRSSPLHF. The CDR3 DNA follows: TGCGCCAGCAGCTTGGCCCTCGACAGGAGTTCACCCCTCCACTTT. The V gene is TRBV5-1, the J gene TRBJ1-6; possible D gene TRBD1, 6 bases. Per the germline V gene, CDR1 is SGHRS and CDR2 is YFSETQ. The CDR3 loop spans 15 amino acids. Trimming took 0 bases from V and 9 from J, leaving 13 bases between them. The full variable domain, completed using reference TRBV5-1 and TRBJ1-6, is KAGVTQTPRYLIKTRGQQVTLSCSPISGHRSVSWYQQTPGQGLQFLFEYFSETQRNKGNFPGRFSGRQFSNSRSEMNVSTLELGDSALYLCASSLALDRSSPLHFGNGTRLTVT.

V gene TRBV2 combines with J gene TRBJ1-1; tentatively, D is TRBD1 (6 bases). The CDR3 sequence is 16 residues long. The germline gives CDR1 SNHLY, CDR2 FYNNEI. With 5 bases removed from V and 1 base from J, the gap between germline ends came to 17 bases. CDR3 DNA sequence: TGTGCCAGCAGTACCCGAGGACAGCCTACGAACACTGAAGCTTTCTTT. This translates into CASSTRGQPTNTEAFF.

The gene calls are TRBV5-6 and TRBJ1-2; the match to TRBD1 covers 8 bases. V shed 4 bases and J 7 bases; nucleotides not matched to a gene: 9. Germline CDR1 and CDR2: SGHDT and YYEEEE. This CDR3 spans 14 amino acids. CDR3 in DNA: TGTGCCAGCAGCCCCCGGACAGGGTTCTCTGGCTACACCTTC. This sequence encodes CASSPRTGFSGYTF.

The V call is TRBV9, the J call TRBJ2-1; 9 bases align to TRBD2. The CDR3 consists of 16 residues. Germline lookup yields CDR1 SGDLS and CDR2 YYNGEE. The V and J ends lost 4 bases and 10 bases, in that order; junction bases with no gene match: 15. The CDR3 protein is CASSPTGGGRALEQFF. The CDR3 DNA sequence: TGTGCCAGCAGCCCCACCGGGGGCGGGAGGGCCCTCGAGCAGTTCTTC.

Only one count was recorded for this clone. The chain couples TRBV19 to TRBJ1-2; weak D call: TRBD1 (6 bases). V was cut by 3 bases and J by 1 base, with 12 bases left in between. The CDR3 has 15 residues. From germline, CDR1 is LNHDA and CDR2 SQIVND (reference sequence). As DNA, the CDR3 is TGTGCCAGTAGTATGGGCAGGGGACGTAACTATGGCTACACCTTC. Its translation is CASSMGRGRNYGYTF.

J is TRBJ1-6 and V is TRBV2; D perhaps matches TRBD1 (5 bases). The CDR3 contains 16 residues. Germline CDR1 SNHLY, CDR2 FYNNEI. Trimming took 6 bases from V and 8 from J, leaving 20 bases between them. CDR3: CASRLNRRYLYSPLHF. Written as DNA, the CDR3 is TGTGCCAGCAGGCTTAACAGGCGCTACCTGTATTCACCCCTCCACTTT.

The rearrangement joins TRBV9 to TRBJ2-7; D call uncertain. Trimming shortened V by 0 bases and J by 6 bases, and 10 bases separated the two germline ends. The V gene's germline CDR1 is SGDLS and CDR2 YYNGEE. The CDR3 runs 13 residues. CDR3 residues: CASSVALYSEQYF. The CDR3 coding sequence is TGTGCCAGCAGCGTAGCCCTTTACAGCGAGCAGTACTTC.

J is TRBJ2-7 and V is TRBV28; 11 nucleotides align to TRBD2. Unmatched junction bases numbered 7, after V lost 5 bases and J lost 4 bases. This CDR3 is 15 amino acids long. Per the germline V gene, CDR1 is MDHEN and CDR2 is SYDVKM. This CDR3 is CASSGGTSGSYEQYF. CDR3 nucleotides: TGTGCCAGCAGTGGGGGGACTAGCGGATCGTACGAGCAGTACTTC.

V is TRBV29-1 and J is TRBJ1-4; 7 bases align to TRBD1. V dropped 6 bases and J dropped 4; count of bases not matched to a gene: 5. The CDR3 consists of 13 residues. The germline V gene encodes CDR1 SQVTM and CDR2 ANQGSEA. The CDR3 nucleotides read TGCAGCGTCACGACAGGGTTTAATGAAAAACTGTTTTTT. Its protein is CSVTTGFNEKLFF.

The rearrangement links TRBV25-1 to TRBJ1-1, with D maybe TRBD1 (6 bases). This CDR3 is 15 amino acids long. V lost 7 bases to trimming and J lost 3 bases, with 18 bases between them. Germline V CDR1 and CDR2: MGHDK, SYGVNS. The CDR3 loop reads CASISAGGLHTEAFF. CDR3 DNA: TGTGCCAGCATTTCAGCGGGGGGCCTTCACACTGAAGCTTTCTTT.

CDR3 DNA sequence: TGTGCCAGCTACGCGTCGAACACCGGGGAGCTGTTTTTT. Translating gives CASYASNTGELFF. The genes are TRBV18 and TRBJ2-2; D ambiguous. The V end was cut by 7 bases, the J end by 0 bases, with 6 bases between. Per germline, CDR1 KGHSH and CDR2 LQKENI. The CDR3 extends over 13 amino acids. The full variable domain, in which reference TRBV18 and TRBJ2-2 provide the parts outside the CDR3, is NAGVMQNPRHLVRRRGQEARLRCSPMKGHSHVYWYRQLPEEGLKFMVYLQKENIIDESGMPKERFSAEFPKEGPSILRIQQVVRGDSAAYFCASYASNTGELFFGEGSRLTVL.

This clone was seen a handful of times. The rearrangement links TRBV4-1 to TRBJ2-7; the D gene is possibly TRBD2 (6 bases). The germline V and J ends were trimmed by 4 bases and 3 bases, with 13 bases remaining between them. This CDR3 is 14 amino acids long. Germline CDR1 is MGHRA and CDR2 is YSYEKL. This CDR3 reads CASSPRAGYYEQYF. The CDR3 region has the DNA TGCGCCAGCAGCCCTAGGGCGGGGTACTACGAGCAGTACTTC.

The V call is TRBV2, the J call TRBJ2-3; tentative D call: TRBD1 (6 bases). This CDR3 is 15 amino acids long. Trimming removed 7 bases at V and 0 bases at J, with 14 bases between. Germline loops: CDR1 SNHLY, CDR2 FYNNEI. CDR3 amino acids: CASTPRGVSTDTQYF. The CDR3 bases are TGTGCCAGCACCCCCAGGGGAGTAAGCACAGATACGCAGTATTTT. Filled out from reference TRBV2 and TRBJ2-3, the complete variable domain reads EPEVTQTPSHQVTQMGQEVILRCVPISNHLYFYWYRQILGQKVEFLVSFYNNEISEKSEIFDDQFSVERPDGSNFTLKIRSTKLEDSAMYFCASTPRGVSTDTQYFGPGTRLTVL.